The 28 T cell receptor beta chains below come from one sample, sequenced in a study of TIL therapy for anti-PD-1-resistant metastatic lung cancer. Sequencing used immunoSEQ v3. This table comes from immunoSEQ multiplex PCR, and its TCRdb copy is limited to in-frame clones, with some not included. The sample lists approximately 57,000 clones; about 81% were seen once. Regarding time point: pre-treatment sample, taken before nivolumab and TIL therapy. The source material was blood, sampled at baseline. All receptors come from a person aged 25-79 years with non-small cell lung cancer.

This chain links TRBV25-1 with TRBJ2-3; D remains unclear. This CDR3 has 12 amino acids. V was trimmed by 8 bases and J by 3 bases, leaving 9 bases between them. The germline V gene encodes CDR1 MGHDK and CDR2 SYGVNS. The CDR3 protein is CASSLSTDTQYF. In DNA form, the CDR3 reads TGTGCCAGCTCGTTATCGACAGATACGCAGTATTTT.

This rearrangement joins TRBV18 to TRBJ2-7; tentatively, D is TRBD2 (6 bases). The V gene lost 1 base and the J gene lost 2 bases, with 12 bases spanning the gap. The CDR3 is 15 residues long. Germline-derived CDR1 and CDR2 are KGHSH and LQKENI. This CDR3 is CASSPRVGTAYEQYF. The CDR3 nucleotides are TGTGCCAGCTCACCACGGGTAGGGACTGCCTACGAGCAGTACTTC.

The chain joins TRBV19 to TRBJ2-1, with 9 nucleotides matching TRBD2. Germline assignment: CDR1 LNHDA and CDR2 SQIVND (reference sequence). The trim removed 1 base at V and 6 bases at J, leaving 7 bases unmatched. This CDR3 has 16 amino acids. The CDR3, as DNA: TGTGCCAGTAGTATAGTCACAGCGGGGGGCCCCAATGAGCAGTTCTTC. Its protein is CASSIVTAGGPNEQFF.

The V gene is TRBV27, the J gene TRBJ2-3; D is uncertain. Germline V CDR1 and CDR2: MNHEY, SMNVEV (reference sequence). With 6 bases removed from V and 4 bases from J, the gap between germline ends came to 23 bases. CDR3 length: 17 amino acids. In DNA form, the CDR3 reads TGTGCCAGCAGCCCGCCCCGGGCTATCTCAGGCCCAGATACGCAGTATTTT. Protein: CASSPPRAISGPDTQYF.

This sequence joins TRBV19 and TRBJ2-3; 13 bases match TRBD2. V trimming: 5 bases; J trimming: 1 base; junction bases outside the gene matches: 6. CDR3 length: 17 amino acids. Germline CDR1 LNHDA, CDR2 SQIVND (reference sequence). As DNA, the CDR3 is TGTGCCAGTAGTGCAGGGACTAGCGGGGCCCGCACAGATACGCAGTATTTT. This codes for CASSAGTSGARTDTQYF.

The CDR3 region is CASRGGLINSPLHF. The CDR3 coding sequence is TGCGCCAGCAGAGGGGGACTCATTAATTCACCCCTCCACTTT. The gene calls are TRBV5-1 and TRBJ1-6, with a weak D call TRBD1 (6 bases). This CDR3 has 14 residues. Trimming stripped 5 bases from V and 6 bases from J, with 12 bases between. The germline V gene encodes CDR1 SGHRS and CDR2 YFSETQ.

This clone was recorded once. The chain carries TRBV5-5 and TRBJ1-4; D ambiguous. The CDR3 covers 16 residues. Trimming stripped 0 bases from V and 8 bases from J, with 17 bases between. Germline V gives CDR1 SGHKS, CDR2 YYEKEE (reference sequence). CDR3 bases: TGTGCCAGCAGCTTGGCCTCCGGGGTCGGGAACGAAAAACTGTTTTTT. Its protein product is CASSLASGVGNEKLFF.

The chain combines TRBV6-2 or TRBV6-3 with TRBJ1-5, with D uncertain. Per the germline V gene, CDR1 is MNHEY and CDR2 is SVGEGT. The V end was cut by 2 bases, the J end by 11 bases, with 10 bases between. This CDR3 is built from 12 residues. This CDR3 is CASSYEGWTQHF. CDR3 in DNA: TGTGCCAGCAGTTACGAAGGATGGACCCAGCATTTT.

The chain has TRBV6-4 and TRBJ1-6; D might be TRBD1 (5 bases). Germline V gene data show CDR1 as MRHNA and CDR2 as SNTAGT. The CDR3 has 14 amino acids. V lost 4 bases and J lost 7, with 11 bases in between. In DNA, the CDR3 is TGTGCCAGCAGTGCAACAGGAAAAAATTCACCCCTCCACTTT. Its translation: CASSATGKNSPLHF.

This clone was picked up one time. The chain carries TRBV24-1 and TRBJ2-5; unclear D gene. V lost 2 bases, J lost 5 bases, and 11 bases lay in between. Germline V gives CDR1 KGHDR, CDR2 SFDVKD. The CDR3 sequence is 14 residues long. The CDR3: CATSDSLSRETQYF. The CDR3 bases are TGTGCCACCAGTGATTCGCTAAGTCGGGAGACCCAGTACTTC.

The CDR3 protein is CASSQDQPNTEAFF. Written as DNA, the CDR3 is TGCGCCAGCAGCCAAGACCAGCCGAACACTGAAGCTTTCTTT. The rearrangement joins TRBV4-3 to TRBJ1-1; the D is unclear. Trimming cost V 0 bases and J 1 base, with 6 bases left between them. The CDR3 spans 14 residues. Germline lookup yields CDR1 LGHNA and CDR2 YSLEER.

The V call is TRBV3-1 (or the pseudogene TRBV3-2), the J call TRBJ1-4; D possibly corresponds to TRBD1 (5 bases). The CDR3 sequence is 16 residues long. V was cut by 2 bases and J by 7 bases, with 17 bases left in between. The germline V gene has CDR1 LGHDT and CDR2 YNNKEL (reference sequence). CDR3 nucleotide sequence: TGTGCCAGCAGCCAAATAGGGGCAGAGGGAGGTGAAAAACTGTTTTTT. It encodes CASSQIGAEGGEKLFF.

The genes are TRBV7-6 and TRBJ2-7; 8 bases align to TRBD1. This CDR3 spans 14 amino acids. Germline CDR1 reads SGHVS; CDR2 reads FNYEAQ. Unmatched junction bases numbered 5, after V lost 5 bases and J lost 2 bases. The CDR3 reads CASSAQQGAYEQYF. The CDR3 DNA sequence: TGTGCCAGCAGCGCGCAACAGGGGGCCTACGAGCAGTACTTC.

The chain couples TRBV7-3 to TRBJ2-2; TRBD1 agrees at 9 bases. From germline, CDR1 is SGHTA and CDR2 FQGTGA. V dropped 6 bases and J dropped 4; count of bases not matched to a gene: 6. CDR3 length equals 15 residues. In DNA form, the CDR3 reads TGTGCCAGCAGTAGGACAGGGGATGGCACCGGGGAGCTGTTTTTT. Amino acids: CASSRTGDGTGELFF.

Comments on this clone: One end of the junction does not line up with germline, which may come from a read error. The gene calls are TRBV6-6 and TRBJ1-2; D uncertain. Germline assignment: CDR1 MNHNY and CDR2 SVGAGI (reference sequence). The CDR3 is made up of 12 amino acids. CDR3 bases: TGTGCCAGCCTAGGACCTTCCTCCCAAGAAGCCTTC. Residues: CASLGPSSQEAF.

The genes are TRBV15 and TRBJ2-7; 7 bases fit TRBD2. After removal of 1 base from V and 5 bases from J, the junction contained 11 bases not matched to a gene. CDR3 length: 16 amino acids. CDR1 LNHNV and CDR2 YYDKDF come from the germline V gene (reference sequence). The CDR3 sequence is CATSRAVWGAGNEQYF. Written as DNA, the CDR3 is TGTGCCACCAGCAGAGCCGTGTGGGGAGCGGGGAACGAGCAGTACTTC.

CDR3 protein: CASSLGRSRNYGYTF. Here the CDR3 DNA reads TGTGCCAGCAGTTTAGGTAGGAGTCGGAACTATGGCTACACCTTC. The chain recombines TRBV28 with TRBJ1-2, with no clear D. Germline V gene sequence: CDR1 MDHEN, CDR2 SYDVKM. V was shortened by 2 bases and J by 2 bases, with 12 bases between the two germline ends. There are 15 residues in the CDR3.

The V gene is TRBV19, the J gene TRBJ1-5; D not certain. Germline loops: CDR1 LNHDA, CDR2 SQIVND (reference sequence). V dropped 11 bases and J dropped 8 bases, with 16 bases sitting between them. The CDR3 is 12 amino acids. CDR3 sequence (DNA): TGTGCCTCCAGTGCCGGATTGAAGCCCCAGCATTTT. Translating gives CASSAGLKPQHF.

The gene calls are TRBV4-1 and TRBJ2-5; tentative D call: TRBD2 (6 bases). Trimming removed 1 base from V and 2 bases from J, with 11 bases in between. Germline V gene data show CDR1 as MGHRA and CDR2 as YSYEKL. CDR3 length: 15 residues. The CDR3 is CASSQGLGTQETQYF. Written as DNA, the CDR3 is TGCGCCAGCAGCCAAGGACTGGGGACTCAAGAGACCCAGTACTTC.

The chain combines TRBV6-5 with TRBJ1-4; D not resolved. Looked up from germline, CDR1 is MNHEY and CDR2 is SVGAGI. The germline V and J ends were trimmed by 8 bases and 1 base, with 11 bases remaining between them. This CDR3 has 14 amino acids. The CDR3 loop is CASELSLTNEKLFF. CDR3 DNA sequence: TGTGCCAGCGAGTTGAGTTTAACTAATGAAAAACTGTTTTTT.

V gene TRBV28 combines with J gene TRBJ2-7; D is tentatively TRBD1 or TRBD2 (5 bases each). The CDR3 extends over 14 amino acids. Germline CDR1 and CDR2: MDHEN and SYDVKM. The ends were cut back, 3 bases at V and 3 bases at J, with 12 bases in the middle. The CDR3 is CASSFGGIGYEQYF. In DNA form, the CDR3 reads TGTGCCAGCAGTTTTGGGGGTATTGGCTACGAGCAGTACTTC.

The CDR3 is CASSYASGNTQYF. For the CDR3, the DNA is TGTGCCAGCAGTTACGCTAGCGGGAATACGCAGTATTTT. This chain joins TRBV6-2 or TRBV6-3 and TRBJ2-3, with 9 bases fitting TRBD2. CDR1 is MNHEY and CDR2 is SVGEGT in the germline V gene. The CDR3 totals 13 residues. V gave up 2 bases and J gave up 7 bases; unmatched junction bases: 1.

The chain is built from TRBV5-1 and TRBJ1-2; D possibly corresponds to TRBD1 (5 bases). Per germline, CDR1 SGHRS and CDR2 YFSETQ. The CDR3 sequence is 13 residues long. The ends were cut back, 5 bases at V and 8 bases at J, with 16 bases in the middle. The CDR3 DNA is TGCGCCAGCAGAGCGGAAGGGGTAGAAGGCTACACCTTC. Its translation: CASRAEGVEGYTF.

The rearrangement joins TRBV7-2 to TRBJ2-5; 7 bases line up with TRBD2. J gave up 6 bases and V 1 base, and 11 bases lay outside the gene matches. CDR1 and CDR2 from the germline V gene are SGHTA and FQGNSA. The CDR3 covers 16 residues. The CDR3 reads CASSLVPSGTEKTQYF. The CDR3 DNA sequence: TGTGCCAGCAGCTTAGTGCCGAGCGGGACCGAGAAGACCCAGTACTTC.

The chain carries TRBV29-1 and TRBJ2-5; 12 bases match TRBD2. Germline V gene data show CDR1 as SQVTM and CDR2 as ANQGSEA. The CDR3 is 14 amino acids. V lost 6 bases to trimming and J lost 4 bases; unmatched junction nucleotides: 6. CDR3 coding DNA: TGCAGCGTAGCGACTAGCGGGAGAGGAGAGACCCAGTACTTC. It is translated as CSVATSGRGETQYF.

V and J are TRBV3-1 (or the pseudogene TRBV3-2) and TRBJ1-2; TRBD1 agrees at 9 bases. V dropped 2 bases and J dropped 4; count of bases not matched to a gene: 14. Per the germline V gene, CDR1 is LGHDT and CDR2 is YNNKEL (reference sequence). The length of the CDR3 is 18 residues. CDR3: CASSQKKPGTGNIYGYTF. CDR3 DNA: TGTGCCAGCAGCCAAAAAAAACCTGGGACAGGGAACATCTATGGCTACACCTTC.

J is TRBJ1-2 and V is TRBV28; 7 bases are shared with TRBD1. The CDR3 is 16 residues long. The germline gives CDR1 MDHEN, CDR2 SYDVKM. The V gene end was trimmed by 5 bases and the J gene end by 0 bases; junction bases not matched to a gene: 9. The CDR3 loop is CASSARDSLTNYGYTF. The CDR3 bases are TGTGCCAGCAGTGCCCGGGACAGTCTCACTAACTATGGCTACACCTTC.

The rearrangement links TRBV19 to TRBJ2-1; 13 bases are a match to TRBD2. In germline, CDR1 is LNHDA, CDR2 SQIVND (reference sequence). Trimming removed 7 bases from V and 8 bases from J; junction bases left unmatched: 5. The CDR3 is 14 amino acids. CDR3: CASIRTSGSYEQFF. The CDR3 nucleotides read TGTGCCAGTATTCGGACTAGCGGGAGCTATGAGCAGTTCTTC.